Shown below are 11 T cell receptor beta chains from a single sample sequenced in a study of CD8 T cells in Susac syndrome. Reverse transcription of roughly 0.5 to 1 ug RNA used random hexamers. TCRdb reprocessed the immunoSEQ multiplex PCR reads with MiXCR, giving one entry per CDR3 protein. The data contain 200,000 to 250,000 distinct CDR3 sequences, about 95% of them seen just once; the ten biggest clones take up approximately 0.081%. The sequencing sample was made of CD4+ T cells from PBMCs. Source of these receptors: a human donor with multiple sclerosis.

This clonotype was seen only once. This chain uses TRBV29-1 with TRBJ2-3, with TRBD2 matching 7 bases. V dropped 8 bases and J dropped 1; count of bases not matched to a gene: 3. The CDR3 sequence is 12 residues long. Germline-derived CDR1 and CDR2 are SQVTM and ANQGSEA. The CDR3 DNA sequence: TGCAGCTCGGGGGGAGGCACAGATACGCAGTATTTT. It translates to CSSGGGTDTQYF.

The chain is built from TRBV3-1 and TRBJ2-3; D call uncertain. Germline loops: CDR1 LGHDT, CDR2 YNNKEL (reference sequence). Deletions cut 0 bases from V and 5 bases from J, with 9 bases between. The CDR3 is 14 amino acids. Here the CDR3 reads CASSQEGNRDTQYF. In DNA form, the CDR3 reads TGTGCCAGCAGCCAAGAAGGGAACCGAGATACGCAGTATTTT.

This sequence joins TRBV5-1 and TRBJ2-1; D remains unclear. Between the trimmed V and J ends, which lost 7 bases and 2 bases, there was a span of 13 bases. This CDR3 is built from 14 residues. Germline lookup yields CDR1 SGHRS and CDR2 YFSETQ. The CDR3 sequence: CASHSPRTYNEQFF. The CDR3 region has the DNA TGCGCCAGCCACTCCCCAAGGACCTACAATGAGCAGTTCTTC.

V and J are TRBV15 and TRBJ1-1; D is uncertain. Germline loops: CDR1 LNHNV, CDR2 YYDKDF (reference sequence). V was pared by 5 bases and J by 1 base, with 14 bases between. The CDR3 consists of 15 residues. The CDR3 reads CATSRQVGGNTEAFF. The DNA for the CDR3 is TGTGCCACCAGCCGGCAGGTGGGAGGGAACACTGAAGCTTTCTTT.

The V gene is TRBV23-1, the J gene TRBJ1-2; no reliable D call. TRBV23-1 is placed among ORFs of uncertain function. The CDR3 consists of 13 residues. V was clipped by 5 bases and J by 7 bases, with 14 bases between them. CDR3 sequence: CASSKTRNGGYTF. As DNA, the CDR3 is TGCGCCAGCAGTAAGACAAGAAACGGTGGCTACACCTTC.

The gene calls are TRBV30 and TRBJ2-7; D gene unclear. Germline CDR1 reads GTSNPN; CDR2 reads SVGIG (reference sequence). CDR3 length: 13 residues. Trimming took 2 bases from V and 2 from J, leaving 10 bases between them. CDR3 residues: CAWSLKGTYEQYF. Here the CDR3 DNA reads TGTGCCTGGAGTCTAAAAGGCACCTACGAGCAGTACTTC.

CDR3 nucleotide sequence: TGTGCCAGCAGCCTGACAAGTAACTATGGCTACACCTTC. It specifies CASSLTSNYGYTF. This sequence joins TRBV3-1 and TRBJ1-2, with unresolved D. CDR1 is LGHDT and CDR2 is YNNKEL in the germline V gene (reference sequence). V shed 4 bases and J shed 1 base, with 7 bases lying between them. The CDR3 runs to 13 residues. Filled out from reference TRBV3-1 and TRBJ1-2, the complete variable domain reads DTAVSQTPKYLVTQMGNDKSIKCEQNLGHDTMYWYKQDSKKFLKIMFSYNNKELIINETVPNRFSPKSPDKAHLNLHINSLELGDSAVYFCASSLTSNYGYTFGSGTRLTVV.

The chain combines TRBV11-2 with TRBJ2-2; D is unresolved. CDR3 length equals 12 residues. CDR1 and CDR2 (germline): SGHAT, FQNNGV. Deletions cut 7 bases from V and 6 bases from J, with 9 bases between. The CDR3 loop reads CASTSFAGELFF. Here the CDR3 DNA reads TGTGCCAGCACCTCCTTCGCCGGGGAGCTGTTTTTT.

This chain joins TRBV27 and TRBJ2-1; D unclear. This CDR3 region has 12 residues. From germline, CDR1 is MNHEY and CDR2 SMNVEV (reference sequence). Trimming took off 2 bases at V and 10 bases at J, with 9 bases between the two ends. Here the CDR3 DNA reads TGTGCCAGCAGTTTAGGTAGTCGGGAGCAGTTCTTC. Amino acids: CASSLGSREQFF.

CDR3 nucleotides: TGTGCCAGCAGACCTACAGGGGGGGACTACACCTTC. Translation gives CASRPTGGDYTF. The genes are TRBV27 and TRBJ1-2, with TRBD1 matching over 8 bases. With V trimmed by 6 bases and J by 10 bases, 7 bases remained unmatched. CDR1 is MNHEY, CDR2 SMNVEV, per germline (reference sequence). CDR3 length: 12 amino acids.

This clonotype was seen only once. The chain carries TRBV20-1 and TRBJ2-7, with D possibly TRBD1 on 6 matching bases. Germline lookup yields CDR1 DFQATT and CDR2 SNEGSKA (reference sequence). There are 13 residues in the CDR3. V was clipped by 3 bases and J by 0 bases, with 9 bases between them. DNA for the CDR3: TGCAGTGCTAGGGGACATAACTCCTACGAGCAGTACTTC. Its protein product is CSARGHNSYEQYF.